This T cell receptor beta chain is from a study of T-cell memory formation after mild COVID-19 (dated by TCRdb to the early 2020s). For the study in its entirety: TCR sequence clusters from the two donors were found to be largely donor specific. T-cell clones expanding and contracting after mild COVID-19 in a couple of donors were tracked by longitudinal TCRalpha and TCRbeta repertoire sequencing. The cohort comprised two young, previously healthy adult volunteers, one female and one male.

PBMCs were isolated by Ficoll-Paque density gradient centrifugation. Counted from cysteine to phenylalanine, this CDR3 has 15 amino acids. Only the CDR3 region is kept as DNA, spanning 45 bases read in frame from base 1. CDR1 and CDR2 (SGHVS, FNYEAQ) derive from the germline V gene. At the junction V is shortened by 6 bases and J by 3 bases, with 17 bases in between. General study outcomes and caveats: Contracting CD4+ clones appeared mostly in the CM and EM memory subsets, whereas CD8+ clones were enriched in EMRA. Some responding clones were detected in pre-infection memory, which suggested that pre-existing cross-reactive memory T cells had joined the SARS-CoV-2 response. Only a couple of mild cases were covered by the study, and larger cohorts that include severe cases with pre-infection samples were considered necessary. SARS-CoV-2 specificity of the second-wave clones peaking on day 37 was not confirmed. Clones that contracted from day 15 to 85 showed balanced CD4/CD8 phenotypes, whereas a second wave of clones that expanded from day 15 to 37 leaned towards CD4+.

This clonotype occurred a few times. Its antigen remains undetermined. Per-nucleotide qualities are absent, and no much larger clonotype sits a single base away. Sequenced using an Illumina NovaSeq 6000. TCRalpha and TCRbeta cDNA libraries were constructed by 5'RACE with constant-segment primers, with sample barcodes and unique molecular identifiers being introduced. RNA was extracted from every sample with Trizol reagent. Amplification of the libraries took two PCR steps, and the second step added a second sample barcode plus Illumina TruSeq adapters. Libraries were sequenced on an Illumina NovaSeq with 2 x 150 bp paired-end reads. For the original study's pipeline: With migec v1.2.7, reads were demultiplexed and then collapsed into UMI-guided consensus sequences. Using mixcr v2.1.11, the UMI consensuses were aligned to TRA and TRB V and J templates and assembled into clonotypes. A clonotype was counted as expanded or contracted only when both edgeR and NoisET called the clonotype significant, with the noise models trained on biological replicates. edgeR calls used a false discovery rate-adjusted p below 0.01 and a log2 fold-change threshold of 1. As an exploratory analysis of dynamics, PCA with hierarchical clustering was applied to max-normalized trajectories of the 1000 most abundant clonotypes. The CD4 or CD8 phenotype of responding clones was assigned using the separately sequenced CD4+ and CD8+ repertoires. TCRdb reran the public reads through fastp at Q25 and MiXCR, keeping productive beta chains. Rows are unified per CDR3 protein, each entry keeping the most common DNA and genes. It is TCRdb's table, rather than the study itself, that gives the V and J calls and clone size. This sample lists some 410,000 distinct CDR3 sequences; 23% were detected once. Roughly 13% of the sample comes from the top ten.

The chain joins TRBV7-6 to TRBJ1-2; the best D guess is TRBD1, with 5 bases matching. This TCR was recovered from an adult woman who had mild COVID-19 (a few samples of this study predate the infection). The sample titles of this study are shuffled in the database, so cell type and time point are left out; the donor was told from shared clones. Sequencing was done on a sample of PBMCs or a T cell subset sorted from them (not recorded which). The sequenced DNA: TGTGCCAGCAGAGCGCTCGGGGGTGCGGACTATGGCTACACCTTC. Its protein product is CASRALGGADYGYTF. The entire variable domain, with the stretches around the CDR3 drawn from the reference TRBV7-6 and TRBJ1-2 proteins, is GAGVSQSPRYKVTKRGQDVALRCDPISGHVSLYWYRQALGQGPEFLTYFNYEAQQDKSGLPNDRFSAERPEGSISTLTIQRTEQRDSAMYRCASRALGGADYGYTFGSGTRLTVV.